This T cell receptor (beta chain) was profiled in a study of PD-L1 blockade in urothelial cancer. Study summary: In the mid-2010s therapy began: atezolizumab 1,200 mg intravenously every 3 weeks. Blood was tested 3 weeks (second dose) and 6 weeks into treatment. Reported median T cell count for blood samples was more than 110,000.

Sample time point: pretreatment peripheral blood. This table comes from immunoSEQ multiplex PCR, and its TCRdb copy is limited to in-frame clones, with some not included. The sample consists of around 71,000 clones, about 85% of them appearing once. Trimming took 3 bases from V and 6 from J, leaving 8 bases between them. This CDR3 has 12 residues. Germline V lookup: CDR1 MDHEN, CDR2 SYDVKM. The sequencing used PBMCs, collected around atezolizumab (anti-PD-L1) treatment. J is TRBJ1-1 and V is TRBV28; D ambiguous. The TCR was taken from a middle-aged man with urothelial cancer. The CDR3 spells CASSFNFPEAFF. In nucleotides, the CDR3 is TGTGCCAGCAGTTTTAATTTCCCTGAAGCTTTCTTT.